This T cell receptor (beta chain) was sequenced during a study of blood T cell repertoires in COVID-19. About the research overall: The recovered donors of Cohort 3 showed two negative PCRs, clearance, or symptom resolution.

Here immunoSEQ multiplex PCR was the method, and the copy in TCRdb shows in-frame clones only, minus some. The data contain approximately 360,000 clones, approximately 89% of them singletons. The sample comprised PBMCs or T cells enriched from blood (not recorded which). This sequence originates from a man aged 35 to 55 in a cohort exposed to, infected with or recovered from COVID-19 (not recorded which).

The CDR3 bases are TGTGCCAGTAGTGCCCTCTTAGGAGACTCTGGGGCCAACGTCCTGACTTTC. This encodes CASSALLGDSGANVLTF. The rearrangement joins TRBV19 to TRBJ2-6; D is ambiguous. Germline V gene sequence: CDR1 LNHDA, CDR2 SQIVND (reference sequence). Trimming shortened V by 5 bases and J by 0 bases, and 14 bases separated the two germline ends. The CDR3 totals 17 residues.